What follows are 17 T cell receptor beta chains derived from one specimen sequenced in a study of blood T cell repertoires in COVID-19. The method was immunoSEQ multiplex PCR; TCRdb's version includes in-frame clones alone and lacks a portion of them. This table holds roughly 190,000 clones, approximately 94% found once. Sequencing input: peripheral blood. Source of these receptors: a man aged 25-45 years with COVID-19, enrolled during active disease.

This rearrangement joins TRBV6-5 to TRBJ2-4; D possibly corresponds to TRBD1 (6 bases). The CDR3 is 15 amino acids. Germline lookup yields CDR1 MNHEY and CDR2 SVGAGI. Trimming cost V 0 bases and J 8 bases, with 14 bases left between them. CDR3 sequence reads: CASSYSGTPPDIQYF. The CDR3 DNA is TGTGCCAGCAGTTACTCGGGGACACCCCCAGACATTCAGTACTTC.

The chain uses TRBV7-6 and TRBJ1-5; 8 bases align to TRBD1. V lost 5 bases, J lost 3 bases, and 6 bases stayed unmatched. Germline loops: CDR1 SGHVS, CDR2 FNYEAQ. CDR3 length equals 15 residues. The CDR3 DNA reads TGTGCCAGCAGCCCAGGACAGGGATACAATCAGCCCCAGCATTTT. Protein sequence: CASSPGQGYNQPQHF.

V usage is TRBV7-3 and J usage is TRBJ2-7; TRBD2 matches 11 bases. This CDR3 contains 14 residues. Losses at the gene ends were 5 bases for V and 7 bases for J; bases not matched to a gene: 7. Germline V gene data show CDR1 as SGHTA and CDR2 as FQGTGA. CDR3 amino acids: CASSVSGGAKEQYF. Written as DNA, the CDR3 is TGTGCCAGCAGCGTTAGCGGGGGGGCGAAGGAGCAGTACTTC.

The chain combines TRBV7-9 with TRBJ1-2; D is unresolved. The germline gives CDR1 SEHNR, CDR2 FQNEAQ (reference sequence). This CDR3 is 13 amino acids long. Trimming removed 1 base from V and 5 bases from J, with 8 bases in between. CDR3 sequence (DNA): TGTGCCAGCAGCTTAGAGTTACAGTATGGCTACACCTTC. It encodes CASSLELQYGYTF.

This clone was recorded only once. The rearrangement joins TRBV2 to TRBJ2-2, with 9 bases aligning to TRBD1. V shed 4 bases and J 1 base; nucleotides not matched to a gene: 4. This CDR3 is 16 amino acids long. Looked up from germline, CDR1 is SNHLY and CDR2 is FYNNEI. CDR3 residues: CASSVTGGGNTGELFF. The CDR3 nucleotides are TGTGCCAGCAGTGTGACAGGGGGTGGGAACACCGGGGAGCTGTTTTTT.

This chain joins TRBV5-1 and TRBJ1-5; 7 bases map to TRBD1. The CDR3 is 15 amino acids. Looked up from germline, CDR1 is SGHRS and CDR2 is YFSETQ. The junction had 3 bases not matched to a gene; V was cut back by 3 bases and J by 0 bases. The CDR3 DNA follows: TGCGCCAGCAGCTGGGACAGTAATAGCAATCAGCCCCAGCATTTT. Translating it yields CASSWDSNSNQPQHF.

This rearrangement joins TRBV6-4 to TRBJ1-1; 9 positions match TRBD1. The CDR3 consists of 13 residues. The V gene's germline CDR1 is MRHNA and CDR2 SNTAGT. The V and J ends lost 5 bases and 5 bases, in that order; junction bases with no gene match: 3. CDR3 DNA sequence: TGTGCCAGCAGTACCGGGACAGGGACTGAAGCTTTCTTT. Translation: CASSTGTGTEAFF.

This chain joins TRBV2 and TRBJ1-2; D unresolved. The CDR3 spans 13 residues. V was trimmed by 6 bases and J by 0 bases, leaving 8 bases between them. CDR1 SNHLY and CDR2 FYNNEI come from the germline V gene. The CDR3 DNA is TGTGCCAGCAGGGGCCAAGCTAACTATGGCTACACCTTC. Residues: CASRGQANYGYTF.

This rearrangement joins TRBV6-5 to TRBJ1-6; TRBD1 matches 11 bases. CDR1 is MNHEY and CDR2 is SVGAGI in the germline V gene. CDR3 size: 15 residues. V shed 6 bases and J 5 bases; nucleotides not matched to a gene: 3. The CDR3 sequence: CASRGQGGHNSPLHF. The CDR3 nucleotides are TGTGCCAGCAGGGGACAGGGGGGTCATAATTCACCCCTCCACTTT.

The chain joins TRBV19 to TRBJ2-2; 7 bases line up with TRBD2. From germline, CDR1 is LNHDA and CDR2 SQIVND (reference sequence). The CDR3 contains 15 residues. V trimming: 3 bases; J trimming: 4 bases; junction bases outside the gene matches: 5. The CDR3 DNA reads as TGTGCCAGTAGTATCCCGGGAGGTTCCACCGGGGAGCTGTTTTTT. This sequence encodes CASSIPGGSTGELFF.

This chain's CDR3 is CASSLRPTDIGGNTIYF. The CDR3 region has the DNA TGTGCCAGTAGTTTACGCCCTACGGACATCGGAGGAAACACCATATATTTT. The V and J genes are TRBV19 and TRBJ1-3; a possible D gene is TRBD1 (5 bases). The CDR3 sequence is 17 residues long. Germline loops: CDR1 LNHDA, CDR2 SQIVND (reference sequence). The V end was cut by 5 bases, the J end by 4 bases, with 21 bases between.

This chain links TRBV7-6 with TRBJ1-4; possibly TRBD1 for D (5 bases). Trimming pared 1 base from V and 8 bases from J, leaving 14 bases between. The CDR3 contains 15 residues. Germline V gene data show CDR1 as SGHVS and CDR2 as FNYEAQ. CDR3 residues: CASSLGGQGAEKLFF. CDR3 sequence (DNA): TGTGCCAGCAGCTTAGGAGGCCAGGGTGCGGAAAAACTGTTTTTT.

DNA of the CDR3: TGTGCCAGCACAACGGGGGGGCTGGAGCAGTTCTTC. Its protein product is CASTTGGLEQFF. V gene TRBV11-2 combines with J gene TRBJ2-1; 8 nucleotides line up with TRBD2. CDR1 and CDR2 (germline): SGHAT, FQNNGV. CDR3 length: 12 amino acids. Trimming removed 7 bases from V and 10 bases from J; junction bases left unmatched: 6.

The J gene is TRBJ1-5, the V gene TRBV27; 9 bases match TRBD1. CDR1 is MNHEY, CDR2 SMNVEV, per germline (reference sequence). The CDR3 spans 14 residues. The J segment lost 2 bases and the V segment lost 7 bases, leaving 3 bases of the junction unmatched. CDR3 in amino acids: CASTRQGGNQPQHF. CDR3 coding DNA: TGTGCCAGCACTCGACAGGGGGGCAATCAGCCCCAGCATTTT.

The chain couples TRBV4-2 to TRBJ1-1; 7 bases agree with TRBD1. The length of the CDR3 is 17 residues. CDR1 is LGHNA and CDR2 is YNFKEQ in the germline V gene. Unmatched junction bases numbered 12, after V lost 1 base and J lost 4 bases. CDR3 nucleotides: TGTGCCAGCAGCCAAGCCCAGACAGGGCGATGGGCCACTGAAGCTTTCTTT. It encodes CASSQAQTGRWATEAFF.

The chain is built from TRBV27 and TRBJ1-5; TRBD1 matches at 12 bases. Trimming took 5 bases from V and 4 from J; bases not matched to a gene: 6. The CDR3 covers 16 residues. Per germline, CDR1 MNHEY and CDR2 SMNVEV (reference sequence). The chain's CDR3 is CASSQGTGGLNQPQHF. In DNA, the CDR3 is TGTGCCAGCAGTCAGGGGACAGGGGGCCTTAATCAGCCCCAGCATTTT.

The chain carries TRBV5-5 and TRBJ2-6, with 9 nucleotides matching TRBD1. Germline CDR1 reads SGHKS; CDR2 reads YYEKEE (reference sequence). The V segment lost 0 bases and the J segment 1 base; nucleotides outside the gene matches: 5. The CDR3 spans 18 residues. DNA of the CDR3: TGTGCCAGCAGCTTGGCCGGGACAGGGATTTCTGGGGCCAACGTCCTGACTTTC. Protein: CASSLAGTGISGANVLTF.